What follows is one T cell receptor beta chain and its context. In its sample, this clone was seen a few times. Possible read error: a much larger clone is one base away. Sample time point, as interpreted from the label and publication: convalescence about 6 months (5-8 months) after acute presentation (visit 7). CD8 T cell responses to two immunodominant EBV epitopes, BRLF1 109 (YVL-BR) and BMLF1 280 (GLC-BM), were tracked in the study over primary infection. A positive serum heterophile antibody test and EBV viral capsid antigen-specific IgM indicated primary EBV infection. As a first step, magnetic positive selection (MACS) was used to enrich total CD8 T cells from the PBMCs. Live CD3+ CD8+ tetramer+ cells were sorted on a FACSAria III to over 95% purity. Cell sorting used a PE-conjugated tetramer carrying the BMLF1 280-288 peptide. At both acute infection and convalescence, EBV epitope-specific CD8 T cells were tetramer-sorted, and the TCR repertoires of those cells were deep-sequenced directly ex vivo. The donors were three individuals between about 18 and 29 years old who had clinical acute infectious mononucleosis and laboratory evidence of primary EBV infection. Heparinized peripheral blood was drawn at clinical presentation with mononucleosis symptoms and again about 6 months later. Ficoll-Paque density gradient centrifugation was used to isolate PBMCs.

For TCR profiling, total RNA from at least 8,000 sorted tetramer+ CD8 T cells was reverse transcribed into cDNA. CDR3 regions were PCR-amplified with primers annealing to V and J regions, and unique molecular identifiers were added to track templates. TCRalpha and TCRbeta chains were profiled using the immunoSEQ platform, including its sequencing and error-correction standards. The authors processed their data as follows. Clonal copy numbers were corrected for sequencing and PCR errors, and CDR3s were defined according to IMGT conventions. Analysis was restricted to productive rearrangements and performed with immunoSEQ Analyzer versions 2.0 and 3.0, while gene-pairing frequencies underwent further processing in Microsoft Excel. Circos plots were used to display V-J pairings, and MEME together with a custom motifSearch program was used to find CDR3 motifs. The probability of generation of TCR sequences was calculated using the OLGA algorithm. Clonotypes seen at both visits were designated persistent, clonotypes seen only acutely were designated nonpersistent, and clonotypes seen only at convalescence were designated de novo. An amino acid clonotype used by more than one donor was defined as a public TCR. TCRdb took over this immuneACCESS table, retaining in-frame rearrangements with V and J assigned. Such tables are incomplete; in checked studies, under half of the missing clones stem from an unresolved V gene, and the remainder is unexplained. V, J and clone size derive from that table, while D and trimming were established from the DNA sequence. Across this sample there are 600 to 800 clones, with approximately 30% seen only once. Around 50% of the sample is held by the ten biggest clonotypes.

Trimming costs V 11 bases and J 0 bases, and their ends lie 25 bases apart. In the germline V gene, CDR1 corresponds to MDHEN and CDR2 to SYDVKM. The CDR3 starts with the cysteine, ends with the phenylalanine, and has 17 residues. Of all the DNA, just the CDR3 is kept, 51 bases in frame from base 1. This entry is derived from a study of blood T cell repertoires in acute mononucleosis (dated by TCRdb to 2020 to 2021). Background for the entire study: Convalescent samples, which represented the memory response, were taken 5 to 8 months after the acute presentation. The mean EBV load in blood was around 3.9 log10 genome copies per million B cells during acute infection, compared with about 2.8 at convalescence. The paper's findings and limits, for the study overall: Just 8.5% to 9% of the unique acute clonotypes remained in convalescence, but these persisting clonotypes accounted for most of the response, and new, diverse de novo clonotypes seemingly replaced the other acute clonotypes. With just a few donors in the cohort, the group averages were based on very few individuals. Both chains appeared to be involved in GLC-BM selection, with public TCRbeta motifs on BV14-BJ2 and BV20-BJ1 together with a TCRalpha motif on AV5-AJ31. Low acute-to-convalescent clonotype overlap might partly reflect sampling error, because only a fraction of each donor's blood was analyzed.

The TCR sequence derives from a man between 18 and 35 years old with infectious mononucleosis caused by EBV. The V and J genes are TRBV28 and TRBJ1-2, with TRBD1 perhaps the D gene, on 6 matching bases. This specimen consisted of EBV GLC epitope tetramer+ CD8+ T cells sorted from PBMCs, obtained during convalescence from infectious mononucleosis. The cell subset or site label of this sample denotes: CD8 T cells binding tetramer with EBV BMLF1 280-288 peptide (GLC-BM). The CDR3 region reads CAPRAGGAGGPNYGYTF. The sequenced DNA: TGTGCCCCCAGGGCCGGGGGCGCGGGGGGACCTAACTATGGCTACACCTTC.